This T cell receptor beta chain was identified during a study of shared clonotypes between healthy human individuals. Whole-study results and caveats: Among the subsets, naive ones generally showed larger estimated richness than memory ones.

In regard to this clone: Its antigen is not known.

Germline V gene lookup returns CDR1 SQVTM and CDR2 ANQGSEA. The junction had 7 bases not matched to a gene; V was cut back by 4 bases and J by 4 bases. The CDR3 totals 15 residues. All donors were Caucasian adults living in Nashville, Tennessee. Every subset's genomic DNA went evenly onto several immunoSEQ plates. In the original analysis: Without quality scores, immunoSEQ junctional reads could not be filtered like full-length reads. TCRdb's table, derived via immunoSEQ multiplex PCR, lists solely in-frame clones and lacks some. From that table come the V and J calls and clone size; the DNA was used to work out D and trimming. This table has about 2.3 million clones, 80% to 95% appearing once.

The TCR originated in a man younger than 35 in good health. Some clones in this sample may be carry-over from other donors' samples. The J gene is TRBJ2-1, the V gene TRBV29-1; 10 bases map to TRBD2. Sequenced material: naive CD4+ T cells from PBMCs. Subset specified: CD45RA+ positively selected. This chain's CDR3 is CSVGKGLAAYNEQFF. In DNA form, the CDR3 reads TGCAGCGTTGGAAAAGGACTAGCGGCATACAATGAGCAGTTCTTC.